The sequence of this TCR beta chain was determined in a study of OX40 agonist ivuxolimab in advanced cancers. Overall study: Three individuals attained partial responses, comprising one hepatocellular carcinoma case and two cutaneous melanoma cases. Study results and caveats: Clonal expansion among partial responders at 0.1-3.0 mg/kg ranked near the lowest. Both CD4+ and CD8+ T cell populations in blood had undergone clonal expansion by week 6 at 0.1 to 3.0 mg/kg.

V lost 1 base, J lost 7 bases, and 9 bases lay in between. Germline lookup yields CDR1 SGHNT and CDR2 YYREEE (reference sequence). CDR3 length: 12 residues. Blood samples were obtained at baseline, cycle 4 day 1, and cycle 7 day 1. As regards this clone: Antigen: not known.

Clones were read by immunoSEQ multiplex PCR, and TCRdb kept only the in-frame ones, dropping some. The sample contains about 100,000 clones, approximately 84% of which appear only once. The sequencing used CD4+ or CD8+ T cells sorted from blood, collected in a trial of the OX40 agonist ivuxolimab. The TCR sequence derives from an adult with an advanced solid tumor such as melanoma, head and neck, liver or kidney cancer. The chain is built from TRBV5-4 and TRBJ2-7; D is unresolved. The chain's CDR3 is CASSLLTGEQYF. CDR3 in DNA: TGTGCCAGCAGCTTGCTTACTGGGGAGCAGTACTTC.